Ten or more counts support the clone carrying this T cell receptor (beta chain). The target antigen is unknown. Synthesis of TCR cDNA relied on 5'RACE template switching, which attached a universal primer site and UMIs. TCRdb re-analysed the 5' RACE reads in MiXCR, keeping a single row per CDR3 protein. The data show roughly 65,000 distinct CDR3 sequences, 5% to 6.5% seen once. This specimen comes from a study of T cells after yellow fever vaccination. This CDR3 is built from 13 residues. Trimming shortened V by 2 bases and J by 3 bases, and 7 bases separated the two germline ends. Germline V gene lookup returns CDR1 SEHNR and CDR2 FQNEAQ (reference sequence). Overall study findings and caveats: Reappearance after the booster was seen for most primary-vaccination clones, at 95% to 97% CD4 and around 88% CD8. The study found a weaker secondary response that peaked faster, day 5 versus 15.

This sequence was found in a man between 18 and 35 years old who received the YFV17D yellow fever vaccine. This material consisted of CD4+ T cells sorted from PBMCs, taken less than 18 days after the first yellow fever vaccination. The V call is TRBV7-9, the J call TRBJ1-1; D perhaps matches TRBD1 (5 bases). The CDR3 DNA is TGTGCCAGCAGCTTAAAGGGGTACACTGAAGCTTTCTTT. Translated: CASSLKGYTEAFF.